This T cell receptor (beta chain) comes out of a study of neurological immune-mediated disorders. General observations from the study: HTLV-1-associated myelopathy led in TCR clonal expansion, while multiple sclerosis ranked lowest, below healthy controls. No CDR3 amino acid sequences recurred among expanded clones across subjects, suggesting private repertoires in all groups.

This clonotype was seen at least ten times. The antigen is undetermined. The cDNA was generated by 5'RACE with 10-nucleotide random UMIs. TCRdb processed the 5' RACE reads anew with MiXCR; each CDR3 protein has one entry. Among under 100,000 distinct CDR3 sequences listed, approximately 13% were seen once. The germline V gene encodes CDR1 LGHNA and CDR2 YNFKEQ. V was pared by 0 bases and J by 10 bases, with 12 bases between. The CDR3 is made up of 13 amino acids. Time point defined: longitudinal time-point 2. J is TRBJ2-5 and V is TRBV4-2; no firm D call. Sequenced material: PBMCs. The sequence was obtained from a female donor with HTLV-1-associated myelopathy (HAM/TSP). CDR3 in DNA: TGTGCCAGCAGCCAAGACCCTGGGCCCGACCAGTACTTC. Its translation is CASSQDPGPDQYF.